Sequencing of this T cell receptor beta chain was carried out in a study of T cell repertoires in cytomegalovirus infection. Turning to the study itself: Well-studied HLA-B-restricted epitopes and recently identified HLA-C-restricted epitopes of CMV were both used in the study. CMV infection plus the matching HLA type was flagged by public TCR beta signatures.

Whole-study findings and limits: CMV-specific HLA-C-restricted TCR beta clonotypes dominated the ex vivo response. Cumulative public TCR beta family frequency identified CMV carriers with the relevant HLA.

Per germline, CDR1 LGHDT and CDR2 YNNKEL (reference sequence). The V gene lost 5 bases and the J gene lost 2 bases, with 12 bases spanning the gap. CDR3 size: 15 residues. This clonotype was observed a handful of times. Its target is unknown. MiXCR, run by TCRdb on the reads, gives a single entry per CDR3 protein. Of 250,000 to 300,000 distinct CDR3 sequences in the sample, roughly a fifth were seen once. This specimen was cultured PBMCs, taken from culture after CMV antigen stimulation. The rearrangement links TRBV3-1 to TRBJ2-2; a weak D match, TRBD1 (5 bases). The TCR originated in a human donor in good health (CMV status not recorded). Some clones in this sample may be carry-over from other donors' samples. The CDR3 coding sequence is TGTGCCAGCAGCAGTACCACAGGAAACACCGGGGAGCTGTTTTTT. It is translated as CASSSTTGNTGELFF. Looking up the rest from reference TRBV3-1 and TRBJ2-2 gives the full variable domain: DTAVSQTPKYLVTQMGNDKSIKCEQNLGHDTMYWYKQDSKKFLKIMFSYNNKELIINETVPNRFSPKSPDKAHLNLHINSLELGDSAVYFCASSSTTGNTGELFFGEGSRLTVL.